This T cell receptor beta chain was captured by sequencing in a study of T cells after yellow fever vaccination. Study-wide background: In the case of low-cell-number fractions, SMART-Seq v4 Ultra Low Input was used for preparation.

Worth noting for this clonotype: Its target is not known.

Universal primer sites and UMIs were introduced during 5'RACE template-switching synthesis of TCR cDNA. TCRdb reprocessed the 5' RACE reads via MiXCR and lists one record per CDR3 protein. This sample yields 400,000 or so distinct CDR3 sequences, of which roughly 6.2% are seen a single time; over 12% belongs to the top ten. CDR1 is LGHNA, CDR2 YNFKEQ, per germline. Trimming cost V 0 bases and J 3 bases, with 11 bases left between them. This CDR3 contains 16 residues. General observations from the study: Boosting was followed by the reappearance of most primary-vaccination clones (just under 98% CD4, about 89% CD8).

The V and J genes are TRBV4-2 and TRBJ2-2; no reliable D call. The starting material was PBMCs, obtained 5 days after the yellow fever booster vaccination. This sequence was found in a man between 25 and 39 years old who received the YFV17D yellow fever vaccine. CDR3 protein: CASSQDPDSHTGELFF. The CDR3 coding sequence is TGTGCCAGCAGCCAAGATCCCGACTCACACACCGGGGAGCTGTTTTTT.